This T cell receptor beta chain stems from a study of blood T cell repertoires in COVID-19. As for the study in general: Specimens from acute and convalescent COVID-19 originated in the United States, Italy and Spain. PBMCs, B-cell-depleted T cells, or T cells provided the cDNA or gDNA that made up the material.

J lost 2 bases, V lost 3 bases, and 6 bases had no gene match. The CDR3 sequence is 16 residues long. CDR1 LNHNV and CDR2 YYDKDF come from the germline V gene (reference sequence). This clone has only one observation. As processed by the authors: Amplified reference gene primers provided the basis for estimating nucleated cell counts. Libraries were prepared by immunoSEQ multiplex PCR; TCRdb keeps only in-frame clonotypes and omits some of them. The V and J calls and the clone size are those of that table, but D and trimming were determined from the DNA. The sample lists under 80,000 clones; around 74% were seen once. Seattle cases were enrolled at active infection and followed longitudinally.

This rearrangement joins TRBV15 to TRBJ2-3; 9 bases fit TRBD1. This TCR derives from a man aged 55-75 years with COVID-19, enrolled during active disease. Material for sequencing was peripheral blood. The DNA for the CDR3 is TGTGCCACCAGCAGGACCGGGACAGGGTACACAGATACGCAGTATTTT. Protein: CATSRTGTGYTDTQYF. The full variable domain, its missing parts supplied by reference TRBV15 and TRBJ2-3, is DAMVIQNPRYQVTQFGKPVTLSCSQTLNHNVMYWYQQKSSQAPKLLFHYYDKDFNNEADTPDNFQSRRPNTSFCFLDIRSPGLGDTAMYLCATSRTGTGYTDTQYFGPGTRLTVL.